These T cell receptor beta chains were read from a single sample in a study of cytomegalovirus exposure and HLA in healthy donors. Profiled with immunoSEQ multiplex PCR; TCRdb holds only in-frame clones, not every one. The sample's table shows 160,000 or so clones. Sequenced input: PBMCs. These receptor sequences come from a man aged 25-40 years in good health and CMV-seronegative. Each CDR3 is given with its conserved first and last residue. D genes are given only for firm matches.

D	V	length	J	DNA	CDR3
NA	TRBV19	15	TRBJ2-7	TGTGCCAGTAGTATAAAGGTTAGGGGTTCCTACGAGCAGTACTTC	CASSIKVRGSYEQYF
TRBD2	TRBV18	15	TRBJ2-2	TGTGCCAGCTCACCACGGACTAGCGATTCCGGGGAGCTGTTTTTT	CASSPRTSDSGELFF
TRBD1	TRBV9	16	TRBJ1-1	TGTGCCAGCAGCGCCCTGGACAGGGCCACGGGCACTGAAGCTTTCTTT	CASSALDRATGTEAFF
TRBD2	TRBV11-2	15	TRBJ2-7	TGTGCCAGCAGCTTAGGGGGGAGGGCCTTTTACGAGCAGTACTTC	CASSLGGRAFYEQYF
NA	TRBV5-1	15	TRBJ2-6	TGCGCCAGCAGCTTTAACACAGGGAGTCCCAACGTCCTGACTTTC	CASSFNTGSPNVLTF
TRBD2	TRBV9	17	TRBJ2-4	TGTGCCAGCAGCGTAGGGTCCACGGGAGGATCCAAAAACATTCAGTACTTC	CASSVGSTGGSKNIQYF
TRBD2	TRBV19	17	TRBJ2-1	TGTGCCAGTAGTCTTCGACTAGCGGGAGGGCCAAGGAATGAGCAGTTCTTC	CASSLRLAGGPRNEQFF
TRBD1	TRBV6-4	14	TRBJ1-2	TGTGCCAGCAGCGACACAGGGGGCGCCTTCGGCTACACCTTC	CASSDTGGAFGYTF
NA	TRBV7-7	13	TRBJ2-5	TGTGCCAGTACCCCGCGGGTTCGAGAGACCCAGTACTTC	CASTPRVRETQYF
TRBD2	TRBV5-1	18	TRBJ2-1	TGCGCCAGCAGCTTCCGGACTAGCGGGAGAGGGTCCTACAATGAGCAGTTCTTC	CASSFRTSGRGSYNEQFF
NA	TRBV6-1	13	TRBJ1-1	TGTGCCAGCAGCGAGGGGGGGATCACTGAAGCTTTCTTT	CASSEGGITEAFF
NA	TRBV4-2	14	TRBJ2-1	TGTGCCAGCAGCCAAGGGTTGGGGGGCAATGAGCAGTTCTTC	CASSQGLGGNEQFF
TRBD1	TRBV5-4	12	TRBJ2-7	TGTGCCAGCAGCTTGGGACAGGGCGAGCAGTACTTC	CASSLGQGEQYF
NA	TRBV10-1	14	TRBJ1-1	TGCGCCAGCAGGGCCGGGACATCGAACACTGAAGCTTTCTTT	CASRAGTSNTEAFF
TRBD1	TRBV18	17	TRBJ1-2	TGTGCCAGCTCACCTTCGGGACAGGGGGCTTCAAACTATGGCTACACCTTC	CASSPSGQGASNYGYTF
NA	TRBV20-1	11	TRBJ2-5	TGCAGTGCTAGATTCGGTCAGACCCAGTACTTC	CSARFGQTQYF
NA	TRBV5-1	14	TRBJ2-7	TGCGCCAGCAGCTACGGGAGTTCGCAGTCCGAGCAGTACTTC	CASSYGSSQSEQYF
NA	TRBV5-4	15	TRBJ2-5	TGTGCCAGCAGCTTCGATCCGGGATTACGGGAGACCCAGTACTTC	CASSFDPGLRETQYF
TRBD2	TRBV28	15	TRBJ2-3	TGTGCCAGCAGTCCCACTAGCGGGAGCGCAGATACGCAGTATTTT	CASSPTSGSADTQYF
NA	TRBV5-5	15	TRBJ1-2	TGTGCCAGCAGCTTGGGGAGAGACAGGATAGATGGCTACACCTTC	CASSLGRDRIDGYTF
TRBD2	TRBV5-1	18	TRBJ2-2	TGCGCCAGCAGAAACACCGTAGCGGGAGTTGAGTATGGCGGGGAGCTGTTTTTT	CASRNTVAGVEYGGELFF
NA	TRBV7-2	15	TRBJ1-5	TGTGCCAGCAGTTCCCGGGAGGGCAGCAATCAGCCCCAGCATTTT	CASSSREGSNQPQHF
TRBD1	TRBV2	15	TRBJ1-5	TGTGCCAGCAGTGAAATGTCAGGGGGTGATCAGCCCCAGCATTTT	CASSEMSGGDQPQHF
NA	TRBV4-1	15	TRBJ2-7	TGCGCCAGCAGCCAAGATGTCAGGGTCGGCTACGAGCAGTACTTC	CASSQDVRVGYEQYF
NA	TRBV18	16	TRBJ2-2	TGTGCCAGCTCCCGCACGGTGGGGCCAAACACCGGGGAGCTGTTTTTT	CASSRTVGPNTGELFF
TRBD1	TRBV11-3	13	TRBJ1-2	TGTGCCAGCAGCCCAACGACAGGGCGAGGCTACACCTTC	CASSPTTGRGYTF
TRBD2	TRBV11-2	16	TRBJ2-2	TGTGCCAGCAGCTTAGATGGCGGGAGTTCGAGCGGGGAGCTGTTTTTT	CASSLDGGSSSGELFF
TRBD1	TRBV2	12	TRBJ1-1	TGTGCCAGCAGTGGACAGGGGGTTGAAGCTTTCTTT	CASSGQGVEAFF
TRBD2	TRBV9	15	TRBJ2-1	TGTGCCAGCAGCGTAGGACTAGCGGGGTTCCATGAGCAGTTCTTC	CASSVGLAGFHEQFF
TRBD2	TRBV19	13	TRBJ2-5	TGTGCCAGTAGTATGGGACTAAGGACGAAGCAGTACTTC	CASSMGLRTKQYF
NA	TRBV6-5	15	TRBJ2-7	TGTGCCAGCAGCGCGGGCGGTGGCAGATCCTACGAGCAGTACTTC	CASSAGGGRSYEQYF
NA	TRBV5-4	16	TRBJ2-5	TGTGCCAGCAGCACCGGACAGCGACAGCTCCAAGAGACCCAGTACTTC	CASSTGQRQLQETQYF
NA	TRBV7-2	13	TRBJ1-6	TGTGCCAGCAGCTTACGGAGAGATTCACCCCTCCACTTT	CASSLRRDSPLHF
NA	TRBV7-9	13	TRBJ1-1	TGTGCCAGCAGCGCGACAGGGAACACTGAAGCTTTCTTT	CASSATGNTEAFF
TRBD2	TRBV7-9	17	TRBJ2-1	TGTGCCAGCAGCACACCGACACTAGCGGGAGTTCCCAATGAGCAGTTCTTC	CASSTPTLAGVPNEQFF
NA	TRBV10-3	15	TRBJ2-2	TGTGCCATCAGTGCGAGAGCAGGGAACACCGGGGAGCTGTTTTTT	CAISARAGNTGELFF
NA	TRBV2	13	TRBJ1-5	TGTGCCAGCAAGAGAACTAGCAATCAGCCCCAGCATTTT	CASKRTSNQPQHF
TRBD1	TRBV4-1	17	TRBJ2-1	TGCGCCAGCAGCCAAGACACAGGGGCGAGCTCCTACAATGAGCAGTTCTTC	CASSQDTGASSYNEQFF
NA	TRBV19	13	TRBJ2-5	TGTGCCAGTAGTTGGGACTTCCAAGAGACCCAGTACTTC	CASSWDFQETQYF
TRBD2	TRBV10-3	15	TRBJ2-3	TGTGCCATCAGTGAAGTGCTAGCGGGAGGGGGTACGCAGTATTTT	CAISEVLAGGGTQYF
NA	TRBV7-9	14	TRBJ2-5	TGTGCCAGCAGAGAGCGGACAGCTAAGGAGACCCAGTACTTC	CASRERTAKETQYF
TRBD2	TRBV10-3	14	TRBJ2-1	TGTGCCATCAGTGATGGTAGCGGGGACAATGAGCAGTTCTTC	CAISDGSGDNEQFF
NA	TRBV30	12	TRBJ2-1	TGTGCCTGGAGTGGGGACACACGGGAGCAGTTCTTC	CAWSGDTREQFF
NA	TRBV11-3	15	TRBJ2-7	TGTGCCAGCAGCGGGGCCAAATTCCAATTCTACGAGCAGTACTTC	CASSGAKFQFYEQYF
NA	TRBV27	15	TRBJ1-1	TGTGCCAGCAGTTCCTCCGGGACATTCAACACTGAAGCTTTCTTT	CASSSSGTFNTEAFF
TRBD2	TRBV4-2	16	TRBJ2-1	TGTGCCAGCAGCCCTCCTCCCGGGACTAGCGACAATGAGCAGTTCTTC	CASSPPPGTSDNEQFF
NA	TRBV5-1	16	TRBJ2-1	TGCGCCAGCAGGGAGAATAGCGCCGACCCGGGCAATGAGCAGTTCTTC	CASRENSADPGNEQFF
NA	TRBV11-2	13	TRBJ2-5	TGTGCCAGCAGCTTAGCAGATCAAGAGACCCAGTACTTC	CASSLADQETQYF
TRBD2	TRBV5-6	13	TRBJ2-1	TGTGCCAGTCATCTAGCGGGAGGACTTGAGCAGTTCTTC	CASHLAGGLEQFF
NA	TRBV5-1	13	TRBJ1-1	TGCGCCAGCAAATCAATAGGGGGTACTGAAGCTTTCTTT	CASKSIGGTEAFF
TRBD2	TRBV2	16	TRBJ2-7	TGTGCCAGCAGCAGGTTTGGCGGGAGGTTACGGTACGAGCAGTACTTC	CASSRFGGRLRYEQYF
NA	TRBV5-4	14	TRBJ2-1	TGTGCCAGCAGCTTGTCTCTAGCTAGAAATGAGCAGTTCTTC	CASSLSLARNEQFF
NA	TRBV19	14	TRBJ2-5	TGTGCCAGTAGTATAGTTAAAGAGGCGGAGACCCAGTACTTC	CASSIVKEAETQYF
NA	TRBV27	14	TRBJ2-7	TGTGCCAGCAGAGGAGAAGGCCTCCCCTACGAGCAGTACTTC	CASRGEGLPYEQYF
TRBD1	TRBV6-5	14	TRBJ2-7	TGTGCCAGCAGAAGAGGACAGGGTAGCCACGAGCAGTACTTC	CASRRGQGSHEQYF
NA	TRBV5-1	15	TRBJ2-5	TGCGCCAGCAGCCCGGCCCGGGGATTTCAGGAGACCCAGTACTTC	CASSPARGFQETQYF
NA	TRBV5-6	14	TRBJ1-4	TGTGCCAGCAGCTCACCGCTTACCCAGGGAAAACTGTTTTTT	CASSSPLTQGKLFF